The 28 T cell receptor beta chains in this list originate from one sample, sequenced in a study of cytotoxic CD8 clonotypes in ibrutinib-treated CLL (dated by TCRdb to about 2021). Read against the paper, the sample's time point label means: around 25 months on ibrutinib. Libraries were made using the immunoSEQ multiplex PCR assay. The table was pulled from immuneACCESS by TCRdb, which kept in-frame rearrangements only. Such tables lose some clones; where checked, under half of the loss comes from unresolved V genes, and the rest has no known cause. The sample table records some 92,000 clones; roughly four fifths of these occur just once. Together, the top ten hold 20% to 25% of the sample. The input for sequencing was PBMCs, taken after 24 months of ibrutinib treatment. These receptors came from a human donor with chronic lymphocytic leukemia.

The chain recombines TRBV5-1 with TRBJ2-3; 12 bases map to TRBD2. V was clipped by 5 bases and J by 6 bases; unmatched bases: 10. Germline CDR1 SGHRS, CDR2 YFSETQ. This CDR3 spans 16 amino acids. In DNA, the CDR3 is TGCGCCAGCAGACTGGGGACTAGCGGGCTCACTGATACGCAGTATTTT. Its translation is CASRLGTSGLTDTQYF.

The sample holds a few counts of this clone. This rearrangement joins TRBV2 to TRBJ2-2, with TRBD1 as a possible D gene (5 bases). Trimming shortened V by 4 bases and J by 4 bases, and 16 bases separated the two germline ends. This CDR3 comprises 16 residues. Germline V gene sequence: CDR1 SNHLY, CDR2 FYNNEI. In DNA, the CDR3 is TGTGCCAGCAGTGTCCCGCCAGGGTCCGGCACCGGGGAGCTGTTTTTT. Amino acids: CASSVPPGSGTGELFF.

This chain connects TRBV30 to TRBJ1-4; TRBD1 might be the D (5 bases). The germline V and J ends were trimmed by 3 bases and 3 bases, with 17 bases remaining between them. The CDR3 has 16 residues. The germline gives CDR1 GTSNPN, CDR2 SVGIG (reference sequence). The CDR3 protein is CAWSHPRGGANEKLFF. CDR3 DNA sequence: TGTGCCTGGAGCCATCCAAGGGGCGGTGCTAATGAAAAACTGTTTTTT.

This clone was seen a handful of times. This chain links TRBV9 with TRBJ2-7; D unresolved. V dropped 3 bases and J dropped 7 bases, with 14 bases sitting between them. This CDR3 comprises 13 residues. Germline V gene data show CDR1 as SGDLS and CDR2 as YYNGEE. The CDR3 DNA follows: TGTGCCAGCAGCGCGGAAACAGCCTCAGAGCAGTACTTC. Translating it yields CASSAETASEQYF.

The CDR3 DNA follows: TGTGCCAGCAGCGTACGGACTCCTCGTTACGAGCAGTACTTC. This sequence encodes CASSVRTPRYEQYF. This chain joins TRBV7-2 and TRBJ2-7; D perhaps matches TRBD2 (5 bases). CDR3 length equals 14 residues. The germline gives CDR1 SGHTA, CDR2 FQGNSA. The V end was cut by 5 bases, the J end by 4 bases, with 15 bases between.

This clone showed up just a few times. The rearrangement uses TRBV7-8 and TRBJ1-1, with 8 bases fitting TRBD1. This CDR3 is built from 12 residues. With 3 bases clipped from V and 6 bases from J, the junction kept 0 bases outside the gene matches. Germline V CDR1 and CDR2: SGHVS, FQNEAQ. CDR3 amino acids: CASSLTGAEAFF. For the CDR3, the DNA is TGTGCCAGCAGCTTGACAGGGGCTGAAGCTTTCTTT.

This clone was detected a few times. The rearrangement links TRBV14 to TRBJ1-1, with a tentative D call TRBD1 (6 bases). This CDR3 is 14 amino acids long. Per germline, CDR1 SGHDN and CDR2 FVKESK. V dropped 0 bases and J dropped 10 bases, with 15 bases sitting between them. The CDR3 nucleotides read TGTGCCAGCAGCCAAGATCCTTCGGGGGCTGGAGCTTTCTTT. This encodes CASSQDPSGAGAFF. The whole variable domain, filled in from reference TRBV14 and TRBJ1-1, reads EAGVTQFPSHSVIEKGQTVTLRCDPISGHDNLYWYRRVMGKEIKFLLHFVKESKQDESGMPNNRFLAERTGGTYSTLKVQPAELEDSGVYFCASSQDPSGAGAFFGQGTRLTVV.

The chain carries TRBV5-1 and TRBJ1-3; no firm D call. CDR3 length: 16 amino acids. Trimming left V 1 base short and J 0 bases short, with 11 bases between. Germline-derived CDR1 and CDR2 are SGHRS and YFSETQ. The CDR3 protein is CASSLMDSSSGNTIYF. In DNA form, the CDR3 reads TGCGCCAGCAGCTTGATGGACTCCTCCTCTGGAAACACCATATATTTT.

Here the CDR3 reads CATRNRTGVRQPQHF. For the CDR3, the DNA is TGTGCCACTCGGAATAGGACAGGGGTTCGTCAGCCCCAGCATTTT. The V call is TRBV27, the J call TRBJ1-5, with TRBD1 matching over 9 bases. This CDR3 has 15 amino acids. Germline assignment: CDR1 MNHEY and CDR2 SMNVEV (reference sequence). Losses at the gene ends were 10 bases for V and 6 bases for J; bases not matched to a gene: 13.

CDR3 protein: CASSISDYSNQPQHF. CDR3 coding DNA: TGTGCCAGTAGTATCTCGGACTATAGCAATCAGCCCCAGCATTTT. V is TRBV19 and J is TRBJ1-5; unclear D gene. This CDR3 has 15 amino acids. V lost 3 bases and J lost 0, with 9 bases in between. Germline V gene sequence: CDR1 LNHDA, CDR2 SQIVND (reference sequence).

The rearrangement joins TRBV29-1 to TRBJ2-1; 15 positions agree with TRBD2. This CDR3 has 18 residues. The germline V gene has CDR1 SQVTM and CDR2 ANQGSEA. J was trimmed by 0 bases and V by 4 bases; bases with no gene match: 7. This CDR3 is CSVVGTSGRPSSYNEQFF. The CDR3 coding sequence is TGCAGCGTTGTCGGGACTAGCGGGAGGCCCAGCTCCTACAATGAGCAGTTCTTC.

The CDR3 is CASSPSTGKLGEQYF. The CDR3, as DNA: TGTGCCAGCTCACCATCGACAGGAAAACTGGGGGAGCAGTACTTC. V gene TRBV18 combines with J gene TRBJ2-7, with D perhaps matching TRBD1 (6 bases). In germline, CDR1 is KGHSH, CDR2 LQKENI. V lost 2 bases and J 7 bases, leaving 18 bases between the germline ends. The CDR3 length is 15 residues.

This clone was observed a single time. This chain connects TRBV6-1 to TRBJ1-1, with D unresolved. Germline V gene data show CDR1 as MNHNS and CDR2 as SASEGT. This CDR3 region has 12 residues. V lost 6 bases to trimming and J lost 1 base, with 6 bases between them. DNA for the CDR3: TGTGCCAGCAGCCCCCAGAACACTGAAGCTTTCTTT. Translating gives CASSPQNTEAFF.

The chain carries TRBV7-9 and TRBJ2-2; D gene unclear. CDR1 and CDR2 from the germline V gene are SEHNR and FQNEAQ (reference sequence). The CDR3 contains 16 residues. The V gene lost 4 bases and the J gene lost 4 bases, with 16 bases spanning the gap. CDR3 loop: CASSSIASEITGELFF. CDR3 in DNA: TGTGCCAGCAGCTCAATAGCCTCAGAAATCACCGGGGAGCTGTTTTTT.

This clone was counted a few times. The rearrangement links TRBV28 to TRBJ2-7; 8 bases match TRBD2. V was clipped by 7 bases and J by 9 bases; unmatched bases: 14. Germline V gene sequence: CDR1 MDHEN, CDR2 SYDVKM. The CDR3 spans 14 residues. The CDR3 nucleotides are TGTGCCAGCACCAAAGGACTAGCCCAACCGGGGCAGTACTTC. Translated, it gives CASTKGLAQPGQYF.

The chain links TRBV6-5 to TRBJ1-1; the match to TRBD1 covers 7 bases. This CDR3 has 14 amino acids. CDR1 and CDR2 from the germline V gene are MNHEY and SVGAGI. Trimming took 0 bases from V and 5 from J; bases not matched to a gene: 3. CDR3: CASSYSRGPTEAFF. The DNA of the CDR3 is TGTGCCAGCAGTTACTCAAGGGGGCCTACTGAAGCTTTCTTT.

The rearrangement joins TRBV10-2 to TRBJ2-2, with D possibly being TRBD2 (6 bases). The V and J ends lost 8 bases and 5 bases respectively, with 18 bases between them. In germline, CDR1 is WSHSY, CDR2 SAAADI. The CDR3 has 15 amino acids. DNA of the CDR3: TGCGCCAGCCGTCCCGGGGCTAGCGCGACCGGGGAGCTGTTTTTT. Amino acids: CASRPGASATGELFF.

The chain is built from TRBV27 and TRBJ2-5, with a weak D call TRBD2 (5 bases). CDR1 MNHEY and CDR2 SMNVEV come from the germline V gene (reference sequence). Trimming removed 7 bases at V and 0 bases at J, with 9 bases between. The CDR3 consists of 13 residues. CDR3 residues: CASKPGDQETQYF. The CDR3 coding sequence is TGTGCCAGCAAGCCCGGGGACCAAGAGACCCAGTACTTC.

The chain employs TRBV18 and TRBJ2-2; TRBD1 matches at 7 bases. V lost 4 bases and J lost 5; bases outside the gene matches: 4. CDR1 KGHSH and CDR2 LQKENI come from the germline V gene. CDR3 size: 14 residues. CDR3 sequence: CASSQPTGTGELFF. The CDR3 coding sequence is TGTGCCAGCTCACAACCGACAGGGACCGGGGAGCTGTTTTTT.

This sequence joins TRBV28 and TRBJ2-3; TRBD2 agrees at 9 bases. The CDR3 covers 15 residues. V shed 4 bases and J 7 bases; nucleotides not matched to a gene: 9. CDR1 is MDHEN, CDR2 SYDVKM, per germline. The CDR3 sequence is CASSWAGGPLHTQYF. CDR3 bases: TGTGCCAGCAGTTGGGCGGGGGGGCCGCTCCATACGCAGTATTTT.

The genes are TRBV7-9 and TRBJ2-1, with no clear D. This CDR3 is 14 amino acids long. Germline values: CDR1 SEHNR, CDR2 FQNEAQ (reference sequence). The V and J ends lost 2 bases and 0 bases respectively, with 5 bases between them. DNA of the CDR3: TGTGCCAGCAGCTTACTGAGCTCCTACAATGAGCAGTTCTTC. Residues: CASSLLSSYNEQFF. The full variable domain, its missing parts supplied by reference TRBV7-9 and TRBJ2-1, is DTGVSQNPRHKITKRGQNVTFRCDPISEHNRLYWYRQTLGQGPEFLTYFQNEAQLEKSRLLSDRFSAERPKGSFSTLEIQRTEQGDSAMYLCASSLLSSYNEQFFGPGTRLTVL.

The chain employs TRBV7-3 and TRBJ1-1; D is uncertain. This CDR3 is 13 amino acids long. V gave up 1 base and J gave up 6 bases, with 9 bases separating them. Germline loops: CDR1 SGHTA, CDR2 FQGTGA. The CDR3 region is CASSLNREAEAFF. CDR3 coding DNA: TGTGCCAGCAGCTTAAACAGAGAGGCTGAAGCTTTCTTT.

This clone rates as medium-sized. The J gene is TRBJ2-1, the V gene TRBV30; D remains ambiguous. Germline V lookup: CDR1 GTSNPN, CDR2 SVGIG (reference sequence). V was pared by 0 bases and J by 3 bases, with 6 bases between. The CDR3 sequence is 13 residues long. CDR3 protein: CAWSVAFYNEQFF. CDR3 nucleotides: TGTGCCTGGAGTGTAGCTTTCTACAATGAGCAGTTCTTC.

This chain links TRBV19 with TRBJ2-1; D unclear. Trimming shortened V by 5 bases and J by 4 bases, and 9 bases separated the two germline ends. CDR3 length: 13 amino acids. The germline V gene has CDR1 LNHDA and CDR2 SQIVND (reference sequence). CDR3 sequence: CASSPARYNEQFF. For the CDR3, the DNA is TGTGCCAGTAGTCCAGCCCGATACAATGAGCAGTTCTTC.

The genes are TRBV5-1 and TRBJ2-1; 9 bases match TRBD2. V shed 0 bases, J shed 2 bases, and the junction held 0 bases outside the gene matches. The CDR3 loop spans 15 amino acids. Germline-derived CDR1 and CDR2 are SGHRS and YFSETQ. CDR3: CASSLERGAYNEQFF. The CDR3 nucleotides read TGCGCCAGCAGCTTGGAGCGGGGGGCCTACAATGAGCAGTTCTTC. The full variable domain, with the rest looked up from reference TRBV5-1 and TRBJ2-1, is KAGVTQTPRYLIKTRGQQVTLSCSPISGHRSVSWYQQTPGQGLQFLFEYFSETQRNKGNFPGRFSGRQFSNSRSEMNVSTLELGDSALYLCASSLERGAYNEQFFGPGTRLTVL.

This clone has only a few counts. This chain uses TRBV20-1 with TRBJ1-1, with D possibly matching TRBD1 (5 bases). V was pared by 3 bases and J by 7 bases, with 9 bases between. CDR1 DFQATT and CDR2 SNEGSKA come from the germline V gene (reference sequence). The length of the CDR3 is 11 residues. DNA of the CDR3: TGCAGTGCTAGCAGGGTGGGTGAAGCTTTCTTT. Protein sequence: CSASRVGEAFF.

V gene TRBV27 combines with J gene TRBJ1-6, with D hard to call. The CDR3 loop spans 16 amino acids. Germline V gene lookup returns CDR1 MNHEY and CDR2 SMNVEV (reference sequence). V was pared by 6 bases and J by 4 bases, with 16 bases between. The CDR3 region is CASSPRVQIYNSPLHF. Written as DNA, the CDR3 is TGTGCCAGCAGCCCGCGAGTCCAAATTTATAATTCACCCCTCCACTTT.

This clone appeared once. The chain's CDR3 is CASGLALPRTNTEAFF. The CDR3, as DNA: TGTGCTAGTGGTTTGGCCCTTCCGCGTACGAACACTGAAGCTTTCTTT. The chain recombines TRBV12-5 with TRBJ1-1; D call uncertain. Trimming left V 1 base short and J 1 base short, with 13 bases between. The CDR3 covers 16 residues. Germline CDR1 is LGHNT and CDR2 is FRNRAP.